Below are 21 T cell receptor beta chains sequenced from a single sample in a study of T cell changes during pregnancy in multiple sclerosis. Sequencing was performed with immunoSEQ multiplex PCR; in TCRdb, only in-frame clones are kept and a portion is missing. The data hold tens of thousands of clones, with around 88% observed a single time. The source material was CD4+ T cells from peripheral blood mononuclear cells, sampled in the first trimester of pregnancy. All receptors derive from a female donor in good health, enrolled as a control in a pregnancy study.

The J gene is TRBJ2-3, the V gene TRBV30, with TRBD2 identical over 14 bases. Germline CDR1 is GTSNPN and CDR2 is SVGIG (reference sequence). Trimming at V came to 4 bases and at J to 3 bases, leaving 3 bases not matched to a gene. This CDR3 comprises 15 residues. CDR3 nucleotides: TGTGCCTGGACCGGGACTAGCGGGAGAACAGATACGCAGTATTTT. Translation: CAWTGTSGRTDTQYF.

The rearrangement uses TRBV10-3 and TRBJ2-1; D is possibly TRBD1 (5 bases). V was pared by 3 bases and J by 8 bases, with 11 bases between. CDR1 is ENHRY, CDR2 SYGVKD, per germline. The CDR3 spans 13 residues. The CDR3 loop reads CAISDLQGDEQFF. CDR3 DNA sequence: TGTGCCATCAGTGATCTCCAGGGCGATGAGCAGTTCTTC.

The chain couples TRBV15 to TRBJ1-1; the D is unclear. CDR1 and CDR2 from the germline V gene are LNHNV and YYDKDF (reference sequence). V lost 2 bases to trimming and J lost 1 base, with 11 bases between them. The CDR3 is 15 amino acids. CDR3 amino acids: CATSRISRGNTEAFF. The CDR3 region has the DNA TGTGCCACCAGCAGAATTAGTAGAGGGAACACTGAAGCTTTCTTT.

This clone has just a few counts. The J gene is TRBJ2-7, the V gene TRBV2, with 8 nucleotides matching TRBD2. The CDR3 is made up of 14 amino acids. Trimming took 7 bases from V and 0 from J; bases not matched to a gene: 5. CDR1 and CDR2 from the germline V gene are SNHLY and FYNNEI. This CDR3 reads CASKLAGNSYEQYF. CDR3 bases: TGTGCCAGCAAGCTAGCGGGTAACTCCTACGAGCAGTACTTC. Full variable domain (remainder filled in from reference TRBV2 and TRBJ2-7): EPEVTQTPSHQVTQMGQEVILRCVPISNHLYFYWYRQILGQKVEFLVSFYNNEISEKSEIFDDQFSVERPDGSNFTLKIRSTKLEDSAMYFCASKLAGNSYEQYFGPGTRLTVT.

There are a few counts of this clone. DNA for the CDR3: TGTGCCAGCAGTCCCCCTCCCGGGACTGCGAATGGCTACACCTTC. This encodes CASSPPPGTANGYTF. The genes are TRBV28 and TRBJ1-2; a weak D match, TRBD1 (5 bases). V dropped 5 bases and J dropped 6 bases, with 19 bases sitting between them. This CDR3 is built from 15 residues. Germline-derived CDR1 and CDR2 are MDHEN and SYDVKM.

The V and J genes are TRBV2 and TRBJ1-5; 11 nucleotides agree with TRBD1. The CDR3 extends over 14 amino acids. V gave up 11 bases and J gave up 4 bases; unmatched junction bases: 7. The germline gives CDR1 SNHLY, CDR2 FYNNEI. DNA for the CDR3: TGTGCCGTTGGAGGGACAGGGGGAAATCAGCCCCAGCATTTT. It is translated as CAVGGTGGNQPQHF.

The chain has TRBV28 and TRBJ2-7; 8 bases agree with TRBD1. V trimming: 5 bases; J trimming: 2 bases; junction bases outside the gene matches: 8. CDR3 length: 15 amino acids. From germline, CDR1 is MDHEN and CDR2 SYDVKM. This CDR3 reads CASSVTGGNAYEQYF. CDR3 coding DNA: TGTGCCAGCAGTGTTACAGGGGGAAATGCCTACGAGCAGTACTTC.

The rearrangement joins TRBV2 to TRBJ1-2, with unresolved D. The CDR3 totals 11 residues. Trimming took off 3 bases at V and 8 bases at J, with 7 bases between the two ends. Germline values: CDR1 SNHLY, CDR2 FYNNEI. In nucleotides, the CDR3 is TGTGCCAGCAGTGAGAGGGTAGGCTACACCTTC. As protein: CASSERVGYTF. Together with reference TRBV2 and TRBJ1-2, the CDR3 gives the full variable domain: EPEVTQTPSHQVTQMGQEVILRCVPISNHLYFYWYRQILGQKVEFLVSFYNNEISEKSEIFDDQFSVERPDGSNFTLKIRSTKLEDSAMYFCASSERVGYTFGSGTRLTVV.

In DNA form, the CDR3 reads TGTGCCAGCAGAGTGTTTTCTTCACAGGGAGTAGGGACTGAAGCTTTCTTT. Its translation is CASRVFSSQGVGTEAFF. V gene TRBV2 combines with J gene TRBJ1-1; D possibly corresponds to TRBD1 (6 bases). The germline V gene encodes CDR1 SNHLY and CDR2 FYNNEI. This CDR3 comprises 17 residues. Trimming took off 6 bases at V and 5 bases at J, with 25 bases between the two ends.

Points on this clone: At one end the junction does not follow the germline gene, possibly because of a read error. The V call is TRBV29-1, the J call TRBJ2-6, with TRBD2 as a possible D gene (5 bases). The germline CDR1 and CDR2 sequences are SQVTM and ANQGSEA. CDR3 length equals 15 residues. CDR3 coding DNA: TGCAGCGTGGAAGAAGTCGGGACTGGGGCCAACGTCCTGACTTTC. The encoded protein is CSVEEVGTGANVLTF.

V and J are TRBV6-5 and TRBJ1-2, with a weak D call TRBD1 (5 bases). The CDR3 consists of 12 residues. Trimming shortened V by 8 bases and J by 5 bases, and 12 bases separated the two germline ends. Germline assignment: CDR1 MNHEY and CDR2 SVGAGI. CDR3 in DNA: TGTGCCAGCGCGGGACCGAAATATGGCTACACCTTC. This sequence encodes CASAGPKYGYTF.

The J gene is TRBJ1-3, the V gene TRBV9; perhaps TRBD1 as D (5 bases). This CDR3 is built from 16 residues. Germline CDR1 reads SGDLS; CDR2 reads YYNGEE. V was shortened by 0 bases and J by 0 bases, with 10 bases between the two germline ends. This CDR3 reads CASSVGGLHSGNTIYF. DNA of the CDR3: TGTGCCAGCAGCGTAGGGGGACTGCACTCTGGAAACACCATATATTTT.

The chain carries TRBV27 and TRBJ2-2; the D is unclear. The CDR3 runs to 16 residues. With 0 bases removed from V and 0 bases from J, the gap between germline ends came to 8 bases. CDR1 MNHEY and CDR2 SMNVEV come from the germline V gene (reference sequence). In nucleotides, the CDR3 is TGTGCCAGCAGTTTATCATGGGCTGCGAACACCGGGGAGCTGTTTTTT. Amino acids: CASSLSWAANTGELFF.

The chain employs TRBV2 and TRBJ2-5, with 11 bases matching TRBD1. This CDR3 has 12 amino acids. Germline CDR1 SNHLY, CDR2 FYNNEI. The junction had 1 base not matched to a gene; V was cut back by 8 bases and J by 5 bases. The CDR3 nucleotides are TGTGCCAGCGGGGACAGGGGGGAGACCCAGTACTTC. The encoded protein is CASGDRGETQYF.

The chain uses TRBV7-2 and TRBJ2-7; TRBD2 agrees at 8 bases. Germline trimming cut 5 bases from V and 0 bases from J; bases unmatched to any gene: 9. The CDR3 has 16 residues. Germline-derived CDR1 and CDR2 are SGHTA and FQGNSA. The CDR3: CASSARLALSSYEQYF. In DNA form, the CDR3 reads TGTGCCAGCAGCGCCAGACTAGCGTTGAGCTCCTACGAGCAGTACTTC.

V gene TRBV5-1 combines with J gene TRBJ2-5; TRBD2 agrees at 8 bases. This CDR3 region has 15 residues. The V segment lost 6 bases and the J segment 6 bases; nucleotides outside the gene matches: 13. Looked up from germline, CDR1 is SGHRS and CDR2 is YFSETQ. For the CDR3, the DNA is TGCGCCAGCACTGAGTCAGCGGGAGCCGGAAAGACCCAGTACTTC. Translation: CASTESAGAGKTQYF.

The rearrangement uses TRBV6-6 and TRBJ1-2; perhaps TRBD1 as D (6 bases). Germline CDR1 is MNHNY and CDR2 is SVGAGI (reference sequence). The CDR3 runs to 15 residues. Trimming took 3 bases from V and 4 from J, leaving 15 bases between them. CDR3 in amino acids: CASSYQAGALYGYTF. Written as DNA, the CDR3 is TGTGCCAGCAGTTATCAGGCAGGGGCCCTCTATGGCTACACCTTC.

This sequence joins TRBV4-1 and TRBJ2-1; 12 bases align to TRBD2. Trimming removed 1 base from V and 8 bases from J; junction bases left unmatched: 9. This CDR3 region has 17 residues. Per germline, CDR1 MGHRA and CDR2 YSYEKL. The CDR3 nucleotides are TGCGCCAGCAGCCAAGGTCTTTCTAGCGGGAGGGCCTATGAGCAGTTCTTC. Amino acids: CASSQGLSSGRAYEQFF.

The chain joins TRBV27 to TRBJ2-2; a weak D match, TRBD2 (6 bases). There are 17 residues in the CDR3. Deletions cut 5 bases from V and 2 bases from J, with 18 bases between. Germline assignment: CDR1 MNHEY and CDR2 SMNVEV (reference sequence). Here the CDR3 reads CASSGPLARFNTGELFF. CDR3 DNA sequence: TGTGCCAGCAGTGGCCCGCTAGCGCGGTTCAACACCGGGGAGCTGTTTTTT.

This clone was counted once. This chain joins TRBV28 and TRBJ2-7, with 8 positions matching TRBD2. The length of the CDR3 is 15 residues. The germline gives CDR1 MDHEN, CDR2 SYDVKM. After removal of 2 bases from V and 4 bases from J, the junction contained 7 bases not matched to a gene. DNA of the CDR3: TGTGCCAGCAGTTTAGGCCTGGCGGGGGGTTACGAGCAGTACTTC. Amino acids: CASSLGLAGGYEQYF.

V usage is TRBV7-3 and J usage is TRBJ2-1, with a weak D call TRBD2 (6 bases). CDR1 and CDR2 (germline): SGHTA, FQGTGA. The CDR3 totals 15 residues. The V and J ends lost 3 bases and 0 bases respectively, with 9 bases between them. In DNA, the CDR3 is TGTGCCAGCAGCTTGACGGGAGACTCCTACAATGAGCAGTTCTTC. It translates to CASSLTGDSYNEQFF.